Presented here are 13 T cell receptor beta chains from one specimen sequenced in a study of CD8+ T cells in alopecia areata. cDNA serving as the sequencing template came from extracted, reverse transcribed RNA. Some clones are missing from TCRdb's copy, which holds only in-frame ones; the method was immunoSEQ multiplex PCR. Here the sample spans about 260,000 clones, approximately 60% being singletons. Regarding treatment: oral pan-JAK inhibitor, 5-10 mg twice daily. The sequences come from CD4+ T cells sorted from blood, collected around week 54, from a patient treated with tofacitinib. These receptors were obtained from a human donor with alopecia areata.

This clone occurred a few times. The CDR3 region has the DNA TGTGCCAGCAGCGCCAGACTAAGTTCACCCCTCCACTTT. This encodes CASSARLSSPLHF. The J gene is TRBJ1-6, the V gene TRBV14; unclear D gene. V was shortened by 5 bases and J by 9 bases, with 11 bases between the two germline ends. Germline V gives CDR1 SGHDN, CDR2 FVKESK. The CDR3 totals 13 residues.

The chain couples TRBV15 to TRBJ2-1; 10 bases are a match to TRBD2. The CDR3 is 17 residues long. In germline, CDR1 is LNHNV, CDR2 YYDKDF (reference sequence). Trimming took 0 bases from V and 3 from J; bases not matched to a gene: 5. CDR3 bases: TGTGCCACCAGCAGAGATTTGGTAGCGGGGGGCTACAATGAGCAGTTCTTC. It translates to CATSRDLVAGGYNEQFF.

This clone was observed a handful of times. The CDR3 sequence: CASSPFTGNTEAFF. Here the CDR3 DNA reads TGTGCCAGCTCACCATTCACGGGTAACACTGAAGCTTTCTTT. The J gene is TRBJ1-1, the V gene TRBV18, with D hard to call. V gave up 2 bases and J gave up 2 bases, with 9 bases separating them. The CDR3 is 14 residues long. Germline V gives CDR1 KGHSH, CDR2 LQKENI.

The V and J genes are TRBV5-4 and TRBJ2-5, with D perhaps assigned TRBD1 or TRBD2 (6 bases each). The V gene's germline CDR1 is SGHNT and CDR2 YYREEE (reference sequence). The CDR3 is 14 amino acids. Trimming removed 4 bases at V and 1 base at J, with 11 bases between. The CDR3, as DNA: TGTGCCAGCAGCGGAGGAGGGGGCCAAGAGACCCAGTACTTC. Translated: CASSGGGGQETQYF.

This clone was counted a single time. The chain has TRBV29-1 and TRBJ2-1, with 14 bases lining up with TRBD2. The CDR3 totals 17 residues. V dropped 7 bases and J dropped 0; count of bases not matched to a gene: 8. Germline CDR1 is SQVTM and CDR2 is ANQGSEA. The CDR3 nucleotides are TGCAGCGCCGGACTAGCGGGGGGACAGAGCTCCTACAATGAGCAGTTCTTC. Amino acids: CSAGLAGGQSSYNEQFF.

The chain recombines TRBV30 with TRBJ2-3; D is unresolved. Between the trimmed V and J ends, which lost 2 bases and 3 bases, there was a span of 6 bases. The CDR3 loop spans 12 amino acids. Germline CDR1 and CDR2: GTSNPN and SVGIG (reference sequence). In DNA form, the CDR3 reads TGTGCCTGGAGTAAACTTACAGATACGCAGTATTTT. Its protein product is CAWSKLTDTQYF.

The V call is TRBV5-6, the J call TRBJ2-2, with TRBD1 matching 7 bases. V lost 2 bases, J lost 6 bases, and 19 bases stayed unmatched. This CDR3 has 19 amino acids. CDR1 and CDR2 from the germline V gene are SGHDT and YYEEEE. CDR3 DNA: TGTGCCAGCAGCTTTCCGAGGGGGCCCGGACTCGCATCGGCCGGGGAGCTGTTTTTT. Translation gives CASSFPRGPGLASAGELFF.

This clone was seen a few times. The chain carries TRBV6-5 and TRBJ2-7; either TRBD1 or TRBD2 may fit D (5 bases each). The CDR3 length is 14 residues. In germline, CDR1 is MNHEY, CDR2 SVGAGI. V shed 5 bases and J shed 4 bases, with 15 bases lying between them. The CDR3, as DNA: TGTGCCAGCAGTCCGGGACCGGCGGAATACGAGCAGTACTTC. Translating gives CASSPGPAEYEQYF.

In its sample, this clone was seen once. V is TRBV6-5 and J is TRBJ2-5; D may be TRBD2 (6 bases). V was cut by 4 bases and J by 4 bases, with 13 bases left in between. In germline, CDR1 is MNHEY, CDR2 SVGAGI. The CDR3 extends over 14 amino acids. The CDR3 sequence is CASSSRGLSETQYF. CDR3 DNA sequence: TGTGCCAGCAGTTCCCGGGGGTTGTCAGAGACCCAGTACTTC.

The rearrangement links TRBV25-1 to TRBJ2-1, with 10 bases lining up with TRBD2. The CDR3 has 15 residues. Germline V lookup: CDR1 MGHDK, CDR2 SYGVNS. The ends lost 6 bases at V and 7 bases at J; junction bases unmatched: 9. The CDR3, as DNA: TGTGCCAGCAGAGCCCTAGCGGGGGCCACGAATGAGCAGTTCTTC. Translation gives CASRALAGATNEQFF.

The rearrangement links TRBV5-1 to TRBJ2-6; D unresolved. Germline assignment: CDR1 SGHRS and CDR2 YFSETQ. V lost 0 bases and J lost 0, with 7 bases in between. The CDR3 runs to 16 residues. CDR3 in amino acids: CASSLALSSGANVLTF. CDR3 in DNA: TGCGCCAGCAGCTTGGCCCTTTCCTCTGGGGCCAACGTCCTGACTTTC. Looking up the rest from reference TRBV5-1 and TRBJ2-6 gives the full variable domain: KAGVTQTPRYLIKTRGQQVTLSCSPISGHRSVSWYQQTPGQGLQFLFEYFSETQRNKGNFPGRFSGRQFSNSRSEMNVSTLELGDSALYLCASSLALSSGANVLTFGAGSRLTVL.

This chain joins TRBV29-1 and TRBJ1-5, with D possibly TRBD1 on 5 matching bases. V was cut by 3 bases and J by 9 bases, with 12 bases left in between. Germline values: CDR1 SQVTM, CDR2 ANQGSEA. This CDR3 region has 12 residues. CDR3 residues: CSVEVGVGPQHF. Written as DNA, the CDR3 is TGCAGCGTTGAGGTGGGGGTTGGGCCCCAGCATTTT.

CDR3 sequence (DNA): TGTGCCAGCAGGACGGCTGGGGCCAACGTCCTGACTTTC. It is translated as CASRTAGANVLTF. V gene TRBV6-5 combines with J gene TRBJ2-6; unclear D gene. The V gene lost 6 bases and the J gene lost 2 bases, with 5 bases spanning the gap. CDR1 and CDR2 (germline): MNHEY, SVGAGI. The CDR3 has 13 residues.